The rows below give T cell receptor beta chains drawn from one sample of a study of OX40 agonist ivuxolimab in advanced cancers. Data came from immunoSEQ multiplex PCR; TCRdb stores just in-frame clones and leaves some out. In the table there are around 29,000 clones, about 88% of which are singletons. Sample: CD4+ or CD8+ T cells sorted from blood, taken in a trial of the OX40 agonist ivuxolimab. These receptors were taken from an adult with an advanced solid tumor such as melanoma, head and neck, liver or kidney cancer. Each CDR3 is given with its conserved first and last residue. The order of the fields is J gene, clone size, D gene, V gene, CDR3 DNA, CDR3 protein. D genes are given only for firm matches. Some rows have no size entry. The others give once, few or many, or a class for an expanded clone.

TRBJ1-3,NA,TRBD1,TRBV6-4,TGTGCCAGCAGTGACGGGAGGGACAGGGGAAAAAGGGGCACCATATATTTT,CASSDGRDRGKRGTIYF
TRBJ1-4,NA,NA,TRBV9,TGTGCCAGCAGCGCGACAGGAATAGGGGAAAAACTGTTTTTT,CASSATGIGEKLFF
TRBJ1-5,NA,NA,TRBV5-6,TGTGCCAGCAGCCTAGGGGGGAGTCAGCCCCAGCATTTT,CASSLGGSQPQHF
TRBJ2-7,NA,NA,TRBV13,TGTGCCAGCAGCTTGACAGTCTCCTACGAGCAGTACTTC,CASSLTVSYEQYF
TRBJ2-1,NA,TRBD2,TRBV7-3,TGTGCCAGCAGCTGGAGCGGGGGGAACAATGAGCAGTTCTTC,CASSWSGGNNEQFF
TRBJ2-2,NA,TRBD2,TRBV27,TGTGCCAGCAGTTCCCCCGGGACTATCGGGCCCGGGGAGCTGTTTTTT,CASSSPGTIGPGELFF
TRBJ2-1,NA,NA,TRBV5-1,TGCGCCAGCAGCTTGGGACTAGATTGGAATGAGCAGTTCTTC,CASSLGLDWNEQFF
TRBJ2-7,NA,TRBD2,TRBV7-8,TGTGCCAGCAGCCACGGACTAGCTGACTACGAGCAGTACTTC,CASSHGLADYEQYF
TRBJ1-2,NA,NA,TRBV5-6,TGTGCCAGCAGCTTGTGGGCTAGGACCGTGAACTATGGCTACACCTTC,CASSLWARTVNYGYTF
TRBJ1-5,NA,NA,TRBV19,TGTGCCAGTAGTAAGAAATACTTCAGCGAAAGCAATCAGCCCCAGCATTTT,CASSKKYFSESNQPQHF
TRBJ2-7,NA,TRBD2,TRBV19,TGTGCCAGTAGTATTAGGCGGGAGAAGCCCTACGAGCAGTACTTC,CASSIRREKPYEQYF
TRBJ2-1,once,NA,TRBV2,TGTGCCAGCAGTGAAGGTGGGGGCTCCTACAATGAGCAGTTCTTC,CASSEGGGSYNEQFF
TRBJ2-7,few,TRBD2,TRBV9,TGTGCCAGCAGCCCCCTTGGTAGCGGGAGTCTGGACGAGCAGTACTTC,CASSPLGSGSLDEQYF
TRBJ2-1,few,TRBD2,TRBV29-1,TGCAGCGTTGATTCGGGAGGGGGCAATGAGCAGTTCTTC,CSVDSGGGNEQFF
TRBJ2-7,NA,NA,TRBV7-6,TGTGCCAGCAGCCTTGGACAGCAAAACTACGAGCAGTACTTC,CASSLGQQNYEQYF
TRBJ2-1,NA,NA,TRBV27,TGTGCCAGCAGGACAGTACAGTCGAAAGGACTAAATGAGCAGTTCTTC,CASRTVQSKGLNEQFF
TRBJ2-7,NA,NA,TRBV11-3,TGTGCCAGCAGTTCAGGGAGCTCCTACGAGCAGTACTTC,CASSSGSSYEQYF
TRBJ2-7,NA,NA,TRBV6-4,TGTGCCAGCAGTGAGGTAGCGAGCTCCTACGAGCAGTACTTC,CASSEVASSYEQYF
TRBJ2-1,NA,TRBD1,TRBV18,TGTGCCAGCTCAGGGACAGGGGGCAGGAATGAGCAGTTCTTC,CASSGTGGRNEQFF
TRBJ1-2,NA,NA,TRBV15,TGTGCCACCAGCAGAGCCGGACAGTCGGTTGATGGCTACACCTTC,CATSRAGQSVDGYTF
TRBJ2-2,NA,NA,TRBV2,TGTGCCATCCCTACTCGCGGCACCGGGGAGCTGTTTTTT,CAIPTRGTGELFF
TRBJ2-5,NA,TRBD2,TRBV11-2,TGTGCCAGCAGCTCGGGAGGGACATACCAAGAGACCCAGTACTTC,CASSSGGTYQETQYF
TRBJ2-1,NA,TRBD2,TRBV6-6,TGTGCCAGCACCGGCAGGGTCGCGGGGGGGCAGTTCTTC,CASTGRVAGGQFF
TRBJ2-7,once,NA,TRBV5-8,TGTGCCAGCAGCTTCTCAGGGAGTGGGTACGAGCAGTACTTC,CASSFSGSGYEQYF
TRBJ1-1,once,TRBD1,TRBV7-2,TGTGCCAGCACCGTGGACAGGGAGTCTGAAGCTTTCTTT,CASTVDRESEAFF
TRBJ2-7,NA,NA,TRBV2,TGTGCCAGCAGTGAAGCGACAGGTGGACACTACGAGCAGTACTTC,CASSEATGGHYEQYF
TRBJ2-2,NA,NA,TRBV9,TGTGCCAGCAGCAACAGAGGAGGGCTGGTGACCGGGGAGCTGTTTTTT,CASSNRGGLVTGELFF
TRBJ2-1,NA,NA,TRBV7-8,TGTGCCAGCAGCCAGGCCTCTTACTCCTACAATGAGCAGTTCTTC,CASSQASYSYNEQFF
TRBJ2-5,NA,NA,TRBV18,TGTGCCAGCTCATCCGACAGCCAAGAGACCCAGTACTTC,CASSSDSQETQYF
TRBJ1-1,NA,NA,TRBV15,TGTGCCACCAGCAGAGATAAGGGCCTATACACTGAAGCTTTCTTT,CATSRDKGLYTEAFF
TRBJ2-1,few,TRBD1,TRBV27,TGTGCCAGCAGTTTATCCCCCGGGACAGGCGTCAATGAGCAGTTCTTC,CASSLSPGTGVNEQFF
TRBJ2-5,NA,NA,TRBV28,TGTGCCAGCACCCCCTCGGACACCCTCCAAGAGACCCAGTACTTC,CASTPSDTLQETQYF
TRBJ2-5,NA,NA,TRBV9,TGTGCCAGCAGCACTCAGGCGTACCAAGAGACCCAGTACTTC,CASSTQAYQETQYF
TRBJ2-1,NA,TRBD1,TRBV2,TGTGCCAGCGGAATAACAGGGGCGACCTACAATGAGCAGTTCTTC,CASGITGATYNEQFF
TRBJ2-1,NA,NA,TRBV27,TGTGCCAGCAGTTTTGGAACAGGGTTCTATGAGCAGTTCTTC,CASSFGTGFYEQFF
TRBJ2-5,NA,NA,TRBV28,TGTGCCAGCAGTTTAAAAGGACTCCCTCAAGAGACCCAGTACTTC,CASSLKGLPQETQYF
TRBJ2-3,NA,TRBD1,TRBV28,TGTGCCACCCTTGGACAGGACCCGCGAGATACGCAGTATTTT,CATLGQDPRDTQYF
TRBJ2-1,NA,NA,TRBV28,TGTGCCAGCAGCGTAGCTAGAGGGAGCGACAATGAGCAGTTCTTC,CASSVARGSDNEQFF
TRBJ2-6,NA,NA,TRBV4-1,TGCGCCAGCAGCCAAGATCCACACGGCTCTGGGGCCAACGTCCTGACTTTC,CASSQDPHGSGANVLTF
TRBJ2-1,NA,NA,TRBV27,TGTGCCAGCAGTTTGTTGGGCGGCGGAGTTAACTACAATGAGCAGTTCTTC,CASSLLGGGVNYNEQFF